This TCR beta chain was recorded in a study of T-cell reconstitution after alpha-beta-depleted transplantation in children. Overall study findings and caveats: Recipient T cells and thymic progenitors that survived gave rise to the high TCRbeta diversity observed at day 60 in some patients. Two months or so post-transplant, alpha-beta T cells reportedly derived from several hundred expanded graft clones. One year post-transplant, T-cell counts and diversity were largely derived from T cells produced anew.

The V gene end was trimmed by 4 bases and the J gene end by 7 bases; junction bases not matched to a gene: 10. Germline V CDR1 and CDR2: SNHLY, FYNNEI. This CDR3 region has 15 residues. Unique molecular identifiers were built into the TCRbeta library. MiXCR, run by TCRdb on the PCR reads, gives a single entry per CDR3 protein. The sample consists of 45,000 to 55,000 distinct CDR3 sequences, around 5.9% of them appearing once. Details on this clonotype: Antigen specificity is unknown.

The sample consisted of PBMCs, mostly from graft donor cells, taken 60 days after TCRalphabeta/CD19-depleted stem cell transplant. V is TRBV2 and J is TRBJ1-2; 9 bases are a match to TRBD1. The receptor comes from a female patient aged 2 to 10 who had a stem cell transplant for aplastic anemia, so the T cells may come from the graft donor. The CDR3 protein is CASSGPKTGGFGYTF. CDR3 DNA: TGTGCCAGCAGTGGCCCCAAGACAGGGGGATTTGGCTACACCTTC.